What follows are 10 T cell receptor beta chains derived from one specimen sequenced in a study of cytomegalovirus exposure and HLA in healthy donors. Produced via immunoSEQ multiplex PCR; TCRdb's table is partial and in-frame only. The repertoire consists of under 250,000 clones, with around nine tenths occurring once and the leading ten covering roughly 2%. The source material was PBMCs. These receptors originate from a woman aged 18-35 years in good health and CMV-seropositive.

The rearrangement links TRBV28 to TRBJ1-5; TRBD1 might be the D (6 bases). Germline lookup yields CDR1 MDHEN and CDR2 SYDVKM. This CDR3 contains 15 residues. V shed 7 bases and J shed 4 bases, with 17 bases lying between them. In DNA, the CDR3 is TGTGCCAGCAACTCCAGGGGTCCACCGAATCAGCCCCAGCATTTT. Its protein product is CASNSRGPPNQPQHF.

The V gene is TRBV27, the J gene TRBJ1-5; 9 nucleotides match TRBD1. The CDR3 totals 18 residues. The germline V gene has CDR1 MNHEY and CDR2 SMNVEV (reference sequence). J gave up 6 bases and V 5 bases, and 17 bases lay outside the gene matches. The CDR3 nucleotides read TGTGCCAGCAGTCTAAAACCACACGGGACAGGGAGCGGTCAGCCCCAGCATTTT. This gives the protein CASSLKPHGTGSGQPQHF.

This clone was recorded once. V and J are TRBV5-4 and TRBJ2-1; TRBD2 might be the D (6 bases). CDR1 SGHNT and CDR2 YYREEE come from the germline V gene (reference sequence). The CDR3 loop spans 13 amino acids. V lost 0 bases, J lost 9 bases, and 10 bases lay in between. The DNA of the CDR3 is TGTGCCAGCAGCTTGGGACTAGTAGGTGAGCAGTTCTTC. Residues: CASSLGLVGEQFF. The complete variable domain, with remaining parts taken from reference TRBV5-4 and TRBJ2-1, reads ETGVTQSPTHLIKTRGQQVTLRCSSQSGHNTVSWYQQALGQGPQFIFQYYREEENGRGNFPPRFSGLQFPNYSSELNVNALELDDSALYLCASSLGLVGEQFFGPGTRLTVL.

This chain connects TRBV9 to TRBJ2-7; 7 nucleotides line up with TRBD1. The germline CDR1 and CDR2 sequences are SGDLS and YYNGEE. CDR3 length equals 15 residues. After removal of 1 base from V and 3 bases from J, the junction contained 7 bases not matched to a gene. DNA for the CDR3: TGTGCCAGCAGCGTAACCGGGACAGAGGACTACGAGCAGTACTTC. Its translation: CASSVTGTEDYEQYF.

The V call is TRBV6-5, the J call TRBJ2-7; 9 positions match TRBD2. The CDR3 contains 16 residues. J lost 9 bases, V lost 0 bases, and 12 bases had no gene match. Germline V gene sequence: CDR1 MNHEY, CDR2 SVGAGI. This chain's CDR3 is CASSYSVQTSGAGQYF. The CDR3 DNA reads as TGTGCCAGCAGTTACTCTGTTCAGACTAGCGGTGCAGGGCAGTACTTC.

This sequence joins TRBV4-1 and TRBJ2-1; TRBD2 agrees at 14 bases. CDR1 is MGHRA, CDR2 YSYEKL, per germline. V lost 4 bases and J lost 7; bases outside the gene matches: 12. The CDR3 totals 18 residues. The CDR3 region is CASSPVILGTSGSNEQFF. In nucleotides, the CDR3 is TGCGCCAGCAGCCCAGTTATCTTGGGGACTAGCGGGAGTAATGAGCAGTTCTTC.

The chain has TRBV27 and TRBJ1-4; TRBD1 matches 8 bases. Germline V gene data show CDR1 as MNHEY and CDR2 as SMNVEV (reference sequence). The V gene end was trimmed by 4 bases and the J gene end by 2 bases; junction bases not matched to a gene: 0. The CDR3 contains 14 residues. CDR3 loop: CASSSGGTNEKLFF. Here the CDR3 DNA reads TGTGCCAGCAGTTCAGGGGGCACTAATGAAAAACTGTTTTTT.

V and J are TRBV7-8 and TRBJ1-5; no clear D gene. This CDR3 is 15 amino acids long. Germline V gene data show CDR1 as SGHVS and CDR2 as FQNEAQ. Trimming pared 1 base from V and 7 bases from J, leaving 14 bases between. The CDR3 sequence is CASSLDGLSEQPQHF. In DNA form, the CDR3 reads TGTGCCAGCAGCTTAGATGGGCTTTCGGAACAGCCCCAGCATTTT.

The chain is built from TRBV27 and TRBJ2-4; 9 nucleotides align to TRBD2. The germline V gene encodes CDR1 MNHEY and CDR2 SMNVEV (reference sequence). Germline trimming cut 3 bases from V and 6 bases from J; bases unmatched to any gene: 6. This CDR3 is 15 amino acids long. For the CDR3, the DNA is TGTGCCAGCAGTTTTGGCGGGAGGGCCGGAAACATTCAGTACTTC. Amino acid sequence: CASSFGGRAGNIQYF.

This chain connects TRBV7-6 to TRBJ2-1; tentatively, D is TRBD1 (5 bases). Trimming removed 5 bases from V and 6 bases from J, with 20 bases in between. CDR3 length: 16 residues. CDR1 is SGHVS, CDR2 FNYEAQ, per germline. The CDR3 DNA follows: TGTGCCAGCAGCCTAAAGACAGCCCAAATTCGCAATGAGCAGTTCTTC. Translating it yields CASSLKTAQIRNEQFF.